This T cell receptor (beta chain) appears in the sequencing data of a study of identical twins. General study findings and limits: The study drew conclusions from cross-sectional statistical analysis, not from following the same donors. The abundant beta clonotypes from cord blood had fewer insertions, and memory repertoires had none of this.

Trimming at V came to 4 bases and at J to 0 bases, leaving 3 bases not matched to a gene. The CDR3 length is 17 residues. Germline CDR1 and CDR2: SGHRS and YFSETQ. TCRdb re-called the 5' RACE reads through MiXCR, storing one row per CDR3 protein. Of 400,000 to 600,000 distinct CDR3 sequences detected, approximately 20% appear once; the ten largest clones hold approximately 0.5%. This clonotype has just a few counts. Antigen: not known. Separately, the same data were catalogued under a study of yellow fever vaccine responses in identical twins.

Sequences were obtained from CD4+ T cells sorted from blood. The TCR originated in a woman younger than 35 in good health. The chain is built from TRBV5-1 and TRBJ2-1, with 14 bases aligning to TRBD2. This CDR3 is CASSAGLAGVSYNEQFF. The CDR3 nucleotides read TGCGCCAGCAGCGCGGGACTAGCGGGAGTCTCCTACAATGAGCAGTTCTTC.